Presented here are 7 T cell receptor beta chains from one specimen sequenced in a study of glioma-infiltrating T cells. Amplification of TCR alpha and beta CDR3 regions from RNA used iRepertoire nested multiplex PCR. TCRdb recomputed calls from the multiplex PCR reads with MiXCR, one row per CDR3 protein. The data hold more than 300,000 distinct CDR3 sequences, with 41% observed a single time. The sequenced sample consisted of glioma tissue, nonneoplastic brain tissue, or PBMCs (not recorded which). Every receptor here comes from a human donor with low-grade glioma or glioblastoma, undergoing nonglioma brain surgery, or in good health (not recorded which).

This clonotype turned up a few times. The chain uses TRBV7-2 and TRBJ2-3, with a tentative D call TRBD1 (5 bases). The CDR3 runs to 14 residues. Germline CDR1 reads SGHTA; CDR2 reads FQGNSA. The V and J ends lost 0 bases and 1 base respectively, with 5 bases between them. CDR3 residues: CASSLARGTDTQYF. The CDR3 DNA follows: TGTGCCAGCAGCTTAGCCAGGGGCACAGATACGCAGTATTTT.

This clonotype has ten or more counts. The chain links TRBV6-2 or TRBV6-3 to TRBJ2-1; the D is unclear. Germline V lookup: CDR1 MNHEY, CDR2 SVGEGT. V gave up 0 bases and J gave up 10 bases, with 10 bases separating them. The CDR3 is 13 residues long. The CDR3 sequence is CASSYSIRLEQFF. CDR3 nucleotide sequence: TGTGCCAGCAGTTACTCGATACGGCTCGAGCAGTTCTTC.

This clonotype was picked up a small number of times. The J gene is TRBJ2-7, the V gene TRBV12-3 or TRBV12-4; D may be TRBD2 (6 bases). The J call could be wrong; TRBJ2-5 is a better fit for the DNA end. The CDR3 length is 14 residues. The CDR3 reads CASRNRDGGWTQYF. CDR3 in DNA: TGTGCCAGCAGGAACCGGGACGGAGGGTGGACCCAGTACTTC.

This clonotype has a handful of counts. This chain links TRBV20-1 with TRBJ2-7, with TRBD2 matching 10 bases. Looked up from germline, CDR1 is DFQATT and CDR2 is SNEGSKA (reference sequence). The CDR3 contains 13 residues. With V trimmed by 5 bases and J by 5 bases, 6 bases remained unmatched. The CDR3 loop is CSAPSGLANEQYF. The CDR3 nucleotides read TGCAGTGCTCCCTCGGGACTAGCGAACGAGCAGTACTTC.

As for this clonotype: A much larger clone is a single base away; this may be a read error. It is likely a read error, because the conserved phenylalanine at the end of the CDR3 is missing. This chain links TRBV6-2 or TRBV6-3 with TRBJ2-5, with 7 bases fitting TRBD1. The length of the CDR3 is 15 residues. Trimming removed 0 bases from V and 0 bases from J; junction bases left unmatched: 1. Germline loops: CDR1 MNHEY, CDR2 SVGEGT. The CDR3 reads CASSYSTGYQETQYL. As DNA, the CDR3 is TGTGCCAGCAGTTACTCGACAGGGTACCAAGAGACCCAGTACCTC.

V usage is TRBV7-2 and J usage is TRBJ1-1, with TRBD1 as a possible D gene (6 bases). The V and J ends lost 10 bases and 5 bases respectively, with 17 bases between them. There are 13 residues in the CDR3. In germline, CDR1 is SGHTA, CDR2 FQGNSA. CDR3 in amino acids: CAILPGHGTEAFF. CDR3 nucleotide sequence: TGTGCCATCCTCCCGGGACATGGAACTGAAGCTTTCTTT.

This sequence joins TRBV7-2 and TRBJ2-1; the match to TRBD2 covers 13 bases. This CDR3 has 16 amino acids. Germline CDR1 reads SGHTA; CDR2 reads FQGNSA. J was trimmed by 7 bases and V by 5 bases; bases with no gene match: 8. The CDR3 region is CASSETSGRARNEQFF. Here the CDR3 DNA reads TGTGCCAGCAGCGAAACTAGCGGGAGGGCCAGAAATGAGCAGTTCTTC.